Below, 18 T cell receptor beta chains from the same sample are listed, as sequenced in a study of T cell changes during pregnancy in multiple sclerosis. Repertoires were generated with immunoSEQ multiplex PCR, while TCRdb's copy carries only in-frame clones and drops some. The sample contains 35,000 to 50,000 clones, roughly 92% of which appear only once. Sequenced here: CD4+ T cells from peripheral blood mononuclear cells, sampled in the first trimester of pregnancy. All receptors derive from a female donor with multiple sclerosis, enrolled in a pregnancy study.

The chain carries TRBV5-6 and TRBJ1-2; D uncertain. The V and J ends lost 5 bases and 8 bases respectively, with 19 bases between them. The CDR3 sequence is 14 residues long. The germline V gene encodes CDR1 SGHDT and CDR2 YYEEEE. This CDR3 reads CASSLSHRARGYTF. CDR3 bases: TGTGCCAGCAGTTTATCCCACCGAGCTCGGGGCTACACCTTC.

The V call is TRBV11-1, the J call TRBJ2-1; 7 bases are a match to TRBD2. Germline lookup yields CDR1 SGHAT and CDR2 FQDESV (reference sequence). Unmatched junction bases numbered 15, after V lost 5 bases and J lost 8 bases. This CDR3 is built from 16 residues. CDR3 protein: CASSGIRASRGDEQFF. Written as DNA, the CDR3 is TGTGCCAGCAGCGGCATCCGGGCCTCCCGGGGGGATGAGCAGTTCTTC.

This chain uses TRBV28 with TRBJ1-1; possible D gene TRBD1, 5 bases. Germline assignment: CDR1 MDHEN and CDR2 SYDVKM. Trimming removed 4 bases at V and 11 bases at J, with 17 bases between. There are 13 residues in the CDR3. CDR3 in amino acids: CASSWGVAQRAFF. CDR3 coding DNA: TGTGCCAGCAGTTGGGGGGTTGCGCAGAGGGCTTTCTTT.

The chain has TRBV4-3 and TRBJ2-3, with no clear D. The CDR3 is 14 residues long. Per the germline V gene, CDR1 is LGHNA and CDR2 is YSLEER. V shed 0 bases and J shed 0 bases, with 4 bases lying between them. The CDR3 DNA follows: TGCGCCAGCAGCCAAGATCCGAGCACAGATACGCAGTATTTT. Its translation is CASSQDPSTDTQYF.

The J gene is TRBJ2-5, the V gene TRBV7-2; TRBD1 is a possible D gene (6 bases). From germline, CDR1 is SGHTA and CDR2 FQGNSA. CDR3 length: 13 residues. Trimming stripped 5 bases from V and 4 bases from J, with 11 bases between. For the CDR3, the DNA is TGTGCCAGCAGCCTTGGGGGCCTAGAGACCCAGTACTTC. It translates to CASSLGGLETQYF. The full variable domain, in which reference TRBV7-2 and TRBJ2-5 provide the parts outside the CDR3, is GAGVSQSPSNKVTEKGKDVELRCDPISGHTALYWYRQSLGQGLEFLIYFQGNSAPDKSGLPSDRFSAERTGGSVSTLTIQRTQQEDSAVYLCASSLGGLETQYFGPGTRLLVL.

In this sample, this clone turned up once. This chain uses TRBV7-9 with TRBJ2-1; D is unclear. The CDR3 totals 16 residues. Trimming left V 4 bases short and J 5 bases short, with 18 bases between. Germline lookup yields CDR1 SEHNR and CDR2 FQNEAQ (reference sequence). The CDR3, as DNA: TGTGCCAGCAGCTCCCAAATCGGGTTTTTCCACAATGAGCAGTTCTTC. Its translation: CASSSQIGFFHNEQFF.

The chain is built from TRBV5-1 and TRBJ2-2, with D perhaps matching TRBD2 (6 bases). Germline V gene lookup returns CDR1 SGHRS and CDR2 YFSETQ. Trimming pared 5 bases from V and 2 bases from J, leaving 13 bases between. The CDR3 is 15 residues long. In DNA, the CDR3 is TGCGCCAGCAGGGTCCAGCGGGCAAACACCGGGGAGCTGTTTTTT. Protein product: CASRVQRANTGELFF.

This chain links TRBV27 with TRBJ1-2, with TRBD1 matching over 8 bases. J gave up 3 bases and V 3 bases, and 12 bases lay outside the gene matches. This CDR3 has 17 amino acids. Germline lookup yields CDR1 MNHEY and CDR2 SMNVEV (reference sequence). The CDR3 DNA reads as TGTGCCAGCAGTTTCATCACCGGGACAGGCTTTTACTATGGCTACACCTTC. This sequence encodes CASSFITGTGFYYGYTF.

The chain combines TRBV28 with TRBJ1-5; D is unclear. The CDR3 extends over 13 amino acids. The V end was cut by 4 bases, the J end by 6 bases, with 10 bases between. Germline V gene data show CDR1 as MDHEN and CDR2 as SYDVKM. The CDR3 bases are TGTGCCAGCAGTTCTCCGTCGGGTCAGCCCCAGCATTTT. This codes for CASSSPSGQPQHF.

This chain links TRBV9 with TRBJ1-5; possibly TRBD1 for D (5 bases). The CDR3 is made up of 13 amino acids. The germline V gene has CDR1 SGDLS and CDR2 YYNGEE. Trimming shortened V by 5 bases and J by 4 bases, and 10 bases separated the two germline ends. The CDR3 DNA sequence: TGTGCCAGCAGAACCCCAGGGAATCAGCCCCAGCATTTT. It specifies CASRTPGNQPQHF.

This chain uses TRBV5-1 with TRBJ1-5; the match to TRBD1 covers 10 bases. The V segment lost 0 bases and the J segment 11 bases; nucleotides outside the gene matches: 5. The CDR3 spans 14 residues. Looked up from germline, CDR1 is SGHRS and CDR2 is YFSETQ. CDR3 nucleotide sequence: TGCGCCAGCAGCTTGGGGGGGACAGGGGAGACCCAGCATTTT. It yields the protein CASSLGGTGETQHF.

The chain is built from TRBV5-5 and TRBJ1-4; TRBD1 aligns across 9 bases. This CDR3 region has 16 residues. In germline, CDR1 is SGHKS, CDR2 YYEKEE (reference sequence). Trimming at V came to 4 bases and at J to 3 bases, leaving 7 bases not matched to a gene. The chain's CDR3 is CASSIGTGRANEKLFF. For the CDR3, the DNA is TGTGCCAGCAGCATCGGGACAGGGAGGGCTAATGAAAAACTGTTTTTT.

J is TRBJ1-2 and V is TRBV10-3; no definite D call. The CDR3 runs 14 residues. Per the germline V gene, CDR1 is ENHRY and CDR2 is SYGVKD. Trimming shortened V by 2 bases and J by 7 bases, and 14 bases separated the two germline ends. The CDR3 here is CAISEQGGISGYTF. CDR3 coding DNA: TGTGCCATCAGTGAGCAAGGAGGGATAAGTGGCTACACCTTC.

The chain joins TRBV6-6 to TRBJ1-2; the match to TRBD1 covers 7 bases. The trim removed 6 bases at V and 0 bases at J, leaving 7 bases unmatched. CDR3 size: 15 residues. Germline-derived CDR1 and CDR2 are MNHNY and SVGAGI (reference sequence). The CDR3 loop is CASRPQGLANYGYTF. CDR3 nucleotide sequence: TGTGCCAGCAGGCCACAGGGGCTAGCTAACTATGGCTACACCTTC.

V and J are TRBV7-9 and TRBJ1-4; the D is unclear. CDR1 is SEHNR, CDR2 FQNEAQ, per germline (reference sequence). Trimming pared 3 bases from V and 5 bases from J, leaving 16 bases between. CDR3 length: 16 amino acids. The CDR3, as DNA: TGTGCCAGCAGCTTCCCCCTGGGGAGGGCGAATGAAAAACTGTTTTTT. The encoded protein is CASSFPLGRANEKLFF.

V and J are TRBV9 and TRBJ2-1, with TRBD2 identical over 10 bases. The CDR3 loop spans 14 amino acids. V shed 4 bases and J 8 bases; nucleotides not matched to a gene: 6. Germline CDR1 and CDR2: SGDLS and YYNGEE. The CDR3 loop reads CASSKIGTSDEQFF. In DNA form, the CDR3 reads TGTGCCAGCAGCAAGATTGGGACTAGCGATGAGCAGTTCTTC.

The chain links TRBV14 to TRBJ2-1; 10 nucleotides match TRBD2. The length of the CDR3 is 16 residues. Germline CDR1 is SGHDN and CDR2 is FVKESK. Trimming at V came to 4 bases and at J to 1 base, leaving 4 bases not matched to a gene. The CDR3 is CASSRKAGGSYNEQFF. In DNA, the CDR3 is TGTGCCAGCAGCCGTAAAGCGGGAGGGTCCTACAATGAGCAGTTCTTC.

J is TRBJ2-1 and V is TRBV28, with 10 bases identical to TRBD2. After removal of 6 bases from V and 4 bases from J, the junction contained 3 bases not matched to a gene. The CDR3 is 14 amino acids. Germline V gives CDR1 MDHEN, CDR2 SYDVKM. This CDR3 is CASRASGSYNEQFF. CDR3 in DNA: TGTGCCAGCAGGGCTAGCGGGAGTTACAATGAGCAGTTCTTC.